This T cell receptor beta chain came from a study of T cells in Graves' hyperthyroidism and ophthalmopathy. Graves' hyperthyroidism without ophthalmopathy progression within 18 months was termed stable. Orbital computed tomography, thyroid ultrasound, serum thyroxine and TRAb, and clinical symptoms together informed the diagnoses. CDR1 SGHDT and CDR2 YYEEEE come from the germline V gene. Trimming took 3 bases from V and 1 from J, leaving 14 bases between them. There are 16 residues in the CDR3. Template material for amplifying TCR beta CDR3 regions consisted of RNA transcripts. Using the HTBI primer set, a first-round RT-PCR was run on the TCR CDR3. TCRdb used MiXCR to reprocess the multiplex PCR reads, holding one entry per CDR3 protein. The table lists 550,000 to 800,000 distinct CDR3 sequences, roughly 17% of them singletons.

The specimen was blood. V is TRBV5-6 and J is TRBJ1-5; D may be TRBD1 (6 bases). The receptor was derived from a man aged 50 to 60 with Graves' hyperthyroidism. CDR3 loop: CASSSLGGASNQPQHF. CDR3 coding DNA: TGTGCCAGCAGCTCTCTAGGGGGGGCGAGCAATCAGCCCCAGCATTTT.